The clone carrying this TCR beta chain was picked up a small number of times. Its cognate antigen is unknown. Sample treatment: roughly 11-day PBMC culture with coronavirus spike peptide pools or control peptides (ViraFEST assay). Antigen-specific T cells were expanded with peptide pools by ViraFEST, and TCRs were then sequenced. The data were obtained in a study of vaccination and CD4 T cells after COVID-19. Study in general: Typically, post-vaccine samples were obtained a median about 79 days after dose two, within a range of 14 to 241. The cells in question were stimulated using overlapping spike peptides derived from SARS-CoV-2, HCoV-NL63, HCoV-OC43 and HCoV-229E.

Once obtained from cultured CD4+ T cells, the DNA was sequenced using the Oncomine TCR Beta short-read assay. TCRdb ran MiXCR on the PCR reads and lists one entry per CDR3 protein. The sample consists of approximately 10,000 distinct CDR3 sequences, roughly 47% of them appearing once. The origin of this receptor is a human donor who had recovered from COVID-19. Sequences were obtained from CD4+ T cells from blood, cultured in vitro.

The CDR3: CASSYEWGVRQYF. For the CDR3, the DNA is TGTGCCAGCAGCTACGAGTGGGGGGTGAGGCAGTACTTC. The chain combines TRBV6-2 or TRBV6-3 with TRBJ2-7; tentative D call: TRBD2 (6 bases). The V end was cut by 6 bases, the J end by 9 bases, with 18 bases between. Per the germline V gene, CDR1 is MNHEY and CDR2 is SVGEGT. The length of the CDR3 is 13 residues.